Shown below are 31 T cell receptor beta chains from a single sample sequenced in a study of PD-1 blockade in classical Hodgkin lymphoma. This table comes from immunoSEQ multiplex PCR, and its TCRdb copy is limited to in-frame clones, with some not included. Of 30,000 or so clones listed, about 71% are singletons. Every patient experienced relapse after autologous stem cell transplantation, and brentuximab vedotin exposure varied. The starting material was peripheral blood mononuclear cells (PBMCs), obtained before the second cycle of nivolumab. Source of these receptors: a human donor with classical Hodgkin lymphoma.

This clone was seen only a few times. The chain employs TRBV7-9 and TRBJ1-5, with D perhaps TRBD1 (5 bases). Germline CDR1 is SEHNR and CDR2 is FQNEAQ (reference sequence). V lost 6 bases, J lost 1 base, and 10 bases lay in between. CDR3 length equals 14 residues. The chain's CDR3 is CASSSDRSNQPQHF. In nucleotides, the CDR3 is TGTGCCAGCAGTTCCGACAGAAGCAATCAGCCCCAGCATTTT.

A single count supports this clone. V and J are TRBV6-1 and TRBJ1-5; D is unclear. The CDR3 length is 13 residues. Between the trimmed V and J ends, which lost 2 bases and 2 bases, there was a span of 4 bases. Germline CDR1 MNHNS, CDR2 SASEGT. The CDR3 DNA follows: TGTGCCAGCAGTGAACGCGGCAATCAGCCCCAGCATTTT. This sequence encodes CASSERGNQPQHF.

The CDR3 nucleotides read TGTGCCAGCAGTCTCCGGACCGGTACAGGGGGTTATATAATAGGGCCCCAGCATTTT. It translates to CASSLRTGTGGYIIGPQHF. This chain uses TRBV27 with TRBJ1-5; 8 bases map to TRBD1. The CDR3 spans 19 residues. Germline V gives CDR1 MNHEY, CDR2 SMNVEV (reference sequence). V shed 5 bases and J 9 bases; nucleotides not matched to a gene: 24.

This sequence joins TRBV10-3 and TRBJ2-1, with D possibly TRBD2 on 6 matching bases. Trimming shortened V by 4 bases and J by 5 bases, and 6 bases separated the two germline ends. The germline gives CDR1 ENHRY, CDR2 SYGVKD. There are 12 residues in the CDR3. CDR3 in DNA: TGTGCCATCAGTGGGGGGGACAATGAGCAGTTCTTC. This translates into CAISGGDNEQFF.

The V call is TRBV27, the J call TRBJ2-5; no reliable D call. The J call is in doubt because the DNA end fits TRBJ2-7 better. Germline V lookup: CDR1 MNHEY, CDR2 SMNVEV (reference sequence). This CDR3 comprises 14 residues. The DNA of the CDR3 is TGTGCCAGCAGTTTCCAGGTGAGCTCCTACGAGCAGTACTTC. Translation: CASSFQVSSYEQYF.

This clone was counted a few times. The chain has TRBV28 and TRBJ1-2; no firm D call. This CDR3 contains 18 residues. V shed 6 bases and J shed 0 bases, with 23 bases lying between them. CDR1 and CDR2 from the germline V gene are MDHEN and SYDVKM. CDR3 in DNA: TGTGCCAGCAGGATACCCCTAGGCGGCAGATCTACTAACTATGGCTACACCTTC. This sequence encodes CASRIPLGGRSTNYGYTF.

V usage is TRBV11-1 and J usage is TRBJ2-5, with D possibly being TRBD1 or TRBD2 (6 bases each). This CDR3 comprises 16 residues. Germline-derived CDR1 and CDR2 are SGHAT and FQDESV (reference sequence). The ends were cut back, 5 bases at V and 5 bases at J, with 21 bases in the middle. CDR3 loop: CASSPRGQGRRETQYF. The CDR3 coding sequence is TGTGCCAGCAGCCCCCGAGGGCAGGGGAGGAGGGAGACCCAGTACTTC.

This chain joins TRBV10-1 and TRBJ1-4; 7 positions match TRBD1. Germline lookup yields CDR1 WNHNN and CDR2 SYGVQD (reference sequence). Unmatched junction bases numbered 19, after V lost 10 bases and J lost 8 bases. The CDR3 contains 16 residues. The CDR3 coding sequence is TGCGCCACCCAGAGGGGAGGGGGCAGGGGTGGCGAAAAACTGTTTTTT. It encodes CATQRGGGRGGEKLFF.

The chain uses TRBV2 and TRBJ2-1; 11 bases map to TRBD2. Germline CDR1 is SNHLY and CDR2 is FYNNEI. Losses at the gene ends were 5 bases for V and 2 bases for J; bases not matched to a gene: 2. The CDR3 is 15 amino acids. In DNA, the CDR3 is TGTGCCAGCAGTTCGACTAGCGGGACCTACAATGAGCAGTTCTTC. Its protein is CASSSTSGTYNEQFF.

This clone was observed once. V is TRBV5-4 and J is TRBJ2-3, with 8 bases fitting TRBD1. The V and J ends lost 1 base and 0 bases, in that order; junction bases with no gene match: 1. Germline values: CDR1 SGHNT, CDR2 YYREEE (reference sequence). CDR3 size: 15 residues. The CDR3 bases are TGTGCCAGCAGCTTGAGACAGGGGAGCACAGATACGCAGTATTTT. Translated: CASSLRQGSTDTQYF.

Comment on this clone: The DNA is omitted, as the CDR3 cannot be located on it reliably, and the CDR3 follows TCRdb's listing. Here the CDR3 reads CASSVGSGSGMFF. The V call is TRBV9, the J call TRBJ2-1; the table calls TRBD2, which could not be checked here. Both ends counted, the CDR3 spans 13 residues. The germline V gene has CDR1 SGDLS and CDR2 YYNGEE.

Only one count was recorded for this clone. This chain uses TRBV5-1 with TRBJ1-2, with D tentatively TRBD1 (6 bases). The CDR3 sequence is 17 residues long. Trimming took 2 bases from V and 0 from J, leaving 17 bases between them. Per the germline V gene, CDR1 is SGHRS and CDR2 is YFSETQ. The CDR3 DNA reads TGCGCCAGCAGCTTAAATTGGGGGCCGGGAGCTAACTATGGCTACACCTTC. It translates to CASSLNWGPGANYGYTF.

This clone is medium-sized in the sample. The CDR3 nucleotides are TGTGCCAGCAGCTTAGGGGTGGCGACGGGGGCTGGTCAGCCCCAGCATTTT. It is translated as CASSLGVATGAGQPQHF. This chain links TRBV7-9 with TRBJ1-5, with D maybe TRBD1 (6 bases). Per germline, CDR1 SEHNR and CDR2 FQNEAQ (reference sequence). The V end was cut by 1 base, the J end by 6 bases, with 19 bases between. CDR3 length: 17 residues.

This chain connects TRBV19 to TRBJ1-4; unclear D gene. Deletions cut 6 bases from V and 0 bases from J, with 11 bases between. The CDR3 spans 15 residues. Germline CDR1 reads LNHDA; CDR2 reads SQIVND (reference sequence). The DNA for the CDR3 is TGTGCCAGTAGCTTTCTGGGTACAACTAATGAAAAACTGTTTTTT. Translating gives CASSFLGTTNEKLFF.

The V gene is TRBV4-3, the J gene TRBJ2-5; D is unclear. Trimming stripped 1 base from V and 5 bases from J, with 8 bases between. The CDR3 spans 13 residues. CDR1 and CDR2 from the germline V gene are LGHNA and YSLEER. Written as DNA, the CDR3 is TGCGCCAGCAGCCAAGGATTTGGGGAGACCCAGTACTTC. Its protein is CASSQGFGETQYF.

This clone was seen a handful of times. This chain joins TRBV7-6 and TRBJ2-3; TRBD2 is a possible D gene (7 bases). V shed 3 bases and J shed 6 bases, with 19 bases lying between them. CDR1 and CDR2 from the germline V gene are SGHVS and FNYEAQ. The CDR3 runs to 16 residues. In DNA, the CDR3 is TGTGCCAGCAGCTTGGTAAATGGGGGGGCCGAGGATACGCAGTATTTT. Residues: CASSLVNGGAEDTQYF.

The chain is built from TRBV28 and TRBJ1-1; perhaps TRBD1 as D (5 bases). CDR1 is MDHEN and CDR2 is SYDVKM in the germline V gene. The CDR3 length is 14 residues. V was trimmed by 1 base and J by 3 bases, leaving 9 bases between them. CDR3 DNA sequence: TGTGCCAGCAGTTTATACGGGGGTTACACTGAAGCTTTCTTT. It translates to CASSLYGGYTEAFF.

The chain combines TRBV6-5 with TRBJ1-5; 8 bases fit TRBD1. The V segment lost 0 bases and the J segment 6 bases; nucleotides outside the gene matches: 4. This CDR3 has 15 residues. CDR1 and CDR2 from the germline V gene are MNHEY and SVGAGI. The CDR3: CASSYSSGGGQPQHF. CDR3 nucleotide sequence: TGTGCCAGCAGTTACTCATCAGGGGGCGGTCAGCCCCAGCATTTT.

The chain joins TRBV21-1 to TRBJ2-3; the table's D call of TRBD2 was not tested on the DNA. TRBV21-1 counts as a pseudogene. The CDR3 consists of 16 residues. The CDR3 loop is CASSKPHDSSTDTQYF. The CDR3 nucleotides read TGTGCCAGCAGCAAACCCCACGATAGCAGCACAGATACGCAGTATTTT.

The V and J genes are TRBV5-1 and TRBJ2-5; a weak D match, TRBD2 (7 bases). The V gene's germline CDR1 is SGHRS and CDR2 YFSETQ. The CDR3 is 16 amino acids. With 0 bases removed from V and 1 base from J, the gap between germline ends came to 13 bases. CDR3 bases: TGCGCCAGCAGCTTGGAGAGGGGGGGAACCCAAGAGACCCAGTACTTC. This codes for CASSLERGGTQETQYF.

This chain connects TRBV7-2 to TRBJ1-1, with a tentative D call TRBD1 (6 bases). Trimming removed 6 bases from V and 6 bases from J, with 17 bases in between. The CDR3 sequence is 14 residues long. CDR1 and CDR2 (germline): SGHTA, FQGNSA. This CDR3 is CASSFRGAVSEAFF. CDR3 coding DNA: TGTGCCAGCAGTTTCCGGGGGGCGGTCTCTGAAGCTTTCTTT. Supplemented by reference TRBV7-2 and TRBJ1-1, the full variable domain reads GAGVSQSPSNKVTEKGKDVELRCDPISGHTALYWYRQSLGQGLEFLIYFQGNSAPDKSGLPSDRFSAERTGGSVSTLTIQRTQQEDSAVYLCASSFRGAVSEAFFGQGTRLTVV.

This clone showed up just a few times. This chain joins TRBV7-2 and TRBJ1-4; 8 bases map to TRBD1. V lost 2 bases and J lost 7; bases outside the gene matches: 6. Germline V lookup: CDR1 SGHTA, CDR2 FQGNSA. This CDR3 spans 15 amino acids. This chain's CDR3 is CASSLQGAPSEKLFF. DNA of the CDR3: TGTGCCAGCAGCTTACAGGGGGCGCCCAGTGAAAAACTGTTTTTT.

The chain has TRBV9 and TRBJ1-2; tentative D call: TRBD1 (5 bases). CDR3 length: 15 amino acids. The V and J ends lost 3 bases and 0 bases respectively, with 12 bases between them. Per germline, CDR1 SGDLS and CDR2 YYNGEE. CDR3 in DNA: TGTGCCAGCAGCGCTTACAGGCAGGCTAACTATGGCTACACCTTC. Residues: CASSAYRQANYGYTF.

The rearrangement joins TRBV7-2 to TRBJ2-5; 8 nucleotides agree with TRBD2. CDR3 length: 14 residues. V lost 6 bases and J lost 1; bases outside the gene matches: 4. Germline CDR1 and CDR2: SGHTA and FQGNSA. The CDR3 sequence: CASSRSGVQETQYF. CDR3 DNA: TGTGCCAGCAGTCGTAGCGGGGTCCAAGAGACCCAGTACTTC.

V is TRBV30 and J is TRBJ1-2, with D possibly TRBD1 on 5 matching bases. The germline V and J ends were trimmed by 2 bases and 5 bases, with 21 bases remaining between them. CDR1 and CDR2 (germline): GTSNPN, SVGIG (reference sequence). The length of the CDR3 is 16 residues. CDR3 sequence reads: CAWSWVSGGRLYGYTF. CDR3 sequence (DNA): TGTGCCTGGAGTTGGGTTTCTGGGGGTAGACTGTATGGCTACACCTTC.

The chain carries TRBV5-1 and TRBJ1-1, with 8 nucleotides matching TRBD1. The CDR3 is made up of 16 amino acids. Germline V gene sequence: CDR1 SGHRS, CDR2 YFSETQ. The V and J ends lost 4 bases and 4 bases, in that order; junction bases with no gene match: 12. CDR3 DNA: TGCGCCAGCAGCCCTAATGCAGGGGGCGCGGGCACTGAAGCTTTCTTT. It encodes CASSPNAGGAGTEAFF.

The CDR3 reads CASSYSYRVGTEAFF. In DNA form, the CDR3 reads TGTGCCAGCAGTTACTCCTACAGGGTCGGCACTGAAGCTTTCTTT. The chain employs TRBV6-5 and TRBJ1-1; D is possibly TRBD1 (6 bases). The CDR3 extends over 15 amino acids. V was trimmed by 0 bases and J by 4 bases, leaving 12 bases between them. Germline V lookup: CDR1 MNHEY, CDR2 SVGAGI.

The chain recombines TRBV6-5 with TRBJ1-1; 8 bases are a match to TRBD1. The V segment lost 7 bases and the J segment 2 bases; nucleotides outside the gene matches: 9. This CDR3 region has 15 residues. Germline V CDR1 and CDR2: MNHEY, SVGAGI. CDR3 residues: CASTRQGWQNTEAFF. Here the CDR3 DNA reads TGTGCCAGCACCCGACAGGGGTGGCAAAACACTGAAGCTTTCTTT.

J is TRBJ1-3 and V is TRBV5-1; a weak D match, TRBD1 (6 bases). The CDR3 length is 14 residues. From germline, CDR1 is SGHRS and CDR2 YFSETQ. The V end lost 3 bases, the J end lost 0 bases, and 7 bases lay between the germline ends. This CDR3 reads CASSSDSSGNTIYF. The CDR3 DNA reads TGCGCCAGCAGCTCGGACAGCTCTGGAAACACCATATATTTT.

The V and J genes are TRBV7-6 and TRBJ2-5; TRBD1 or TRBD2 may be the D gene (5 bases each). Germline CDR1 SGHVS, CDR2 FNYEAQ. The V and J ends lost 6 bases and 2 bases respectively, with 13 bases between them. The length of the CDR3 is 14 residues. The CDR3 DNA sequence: TGTGCCAGCAGTAGGGAGTGGGGGCAAGAGACCCAGTACTTC. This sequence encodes CASSREWGQETQYF.

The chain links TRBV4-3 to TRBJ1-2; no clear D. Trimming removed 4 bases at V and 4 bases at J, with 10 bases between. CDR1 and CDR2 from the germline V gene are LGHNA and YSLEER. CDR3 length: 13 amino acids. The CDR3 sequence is CASSLDISYGYTF. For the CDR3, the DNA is TGCGCCAGCAGCCTTGACATCTCCTATGGCTACACCTTC.